This T cell receptor beta chain was captured by sequencing in a study of regulatory and conventional T cells in RAG deficiency. Using immunoSEQ multiplex PCR, the repertoire was profiled, and TCRdb retains in-frame clones only, with some absent. The table lists about 28,000 clones, around 90% of them singletons, with around 0.82% in the top ten. Regulatory T cells were sorted from blood as CD4+ CD25-high CD127-low cells. This clone was picked up one time. Germline V CDR1 and CDR2: SEHNR, FQNEAQ (reference sequence). The CDR3 loop spans 15 amino acids. V dropped 3 bases and J dropped 8 bases, with 14 bases sitting between them. In addition, the sample was reused for a study of regulatory T cells. In that study: Primers: 52 TRBV forward and 13 TRBJ reverse.

This TCR came from a human donor in good health. The chain uses TRBV7-9 and TRBJ1-6; D may be TRBD1 (5 bases). The sequencing input was Tregs sorted from blood. CDR3 region: CASSFRGTGDSPLHF. The CDR3 DNA sequence: TGTGCCAGCAGCTTTCGAGGGACTGGGGATTCACCCCTCCACTTT. The full variable domain, rest sourced from reference TRBV7-9 and TRBJ1-6, is DTGVSQNPRHKITKRGQNVTFRCDPISEHNRLYWYRQTLGQGPEFLTYFQNEAQLEKSRLLSDRFSAERPKGSFSTLEIQRTEQGDSAMYLCASSFRGTGDSPLHFGNGTRLTVT.